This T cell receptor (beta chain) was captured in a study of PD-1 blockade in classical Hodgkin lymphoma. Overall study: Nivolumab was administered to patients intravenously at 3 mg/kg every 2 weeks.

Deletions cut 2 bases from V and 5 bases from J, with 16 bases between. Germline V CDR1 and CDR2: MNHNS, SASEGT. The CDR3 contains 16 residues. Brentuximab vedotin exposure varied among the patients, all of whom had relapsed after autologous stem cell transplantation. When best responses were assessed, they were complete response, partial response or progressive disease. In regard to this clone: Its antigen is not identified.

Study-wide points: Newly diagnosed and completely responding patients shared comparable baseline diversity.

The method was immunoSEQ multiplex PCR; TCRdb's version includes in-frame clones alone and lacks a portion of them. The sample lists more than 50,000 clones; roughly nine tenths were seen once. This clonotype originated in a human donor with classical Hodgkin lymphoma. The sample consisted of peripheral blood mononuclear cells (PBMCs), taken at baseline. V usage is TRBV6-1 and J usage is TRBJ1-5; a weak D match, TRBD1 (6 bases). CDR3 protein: CASSELRTGRYQPQHF. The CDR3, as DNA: TGTGCCAGCAGTGAACTTAGAACAGGGAGGTATCAGCCCCAGCATTTT.